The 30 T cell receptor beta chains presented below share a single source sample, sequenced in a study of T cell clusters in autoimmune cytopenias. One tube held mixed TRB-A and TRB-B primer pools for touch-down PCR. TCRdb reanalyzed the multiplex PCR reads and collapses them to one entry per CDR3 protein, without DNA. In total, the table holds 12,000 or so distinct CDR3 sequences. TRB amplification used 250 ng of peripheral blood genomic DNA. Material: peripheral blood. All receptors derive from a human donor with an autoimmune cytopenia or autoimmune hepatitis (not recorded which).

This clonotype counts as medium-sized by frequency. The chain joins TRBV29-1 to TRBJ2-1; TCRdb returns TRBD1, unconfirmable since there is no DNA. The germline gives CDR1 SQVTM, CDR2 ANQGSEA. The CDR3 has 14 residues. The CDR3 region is CSVAAPGGYNEQFF.

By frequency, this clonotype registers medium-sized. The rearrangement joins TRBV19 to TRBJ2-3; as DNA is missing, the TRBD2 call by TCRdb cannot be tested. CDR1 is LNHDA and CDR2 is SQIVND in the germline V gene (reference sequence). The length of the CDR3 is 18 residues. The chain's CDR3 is CASTTSGGLTGGTDTQYF.

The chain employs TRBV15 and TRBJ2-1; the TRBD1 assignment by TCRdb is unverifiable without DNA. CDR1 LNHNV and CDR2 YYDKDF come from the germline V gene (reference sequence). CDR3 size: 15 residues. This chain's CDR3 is CATSRGTGVLHEQFF.

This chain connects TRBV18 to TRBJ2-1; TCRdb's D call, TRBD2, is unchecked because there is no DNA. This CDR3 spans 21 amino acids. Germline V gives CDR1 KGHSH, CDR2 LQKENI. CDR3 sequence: CASSLTATLRTSGGRGDEQFF. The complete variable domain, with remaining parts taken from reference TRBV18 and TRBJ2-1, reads NAGVMQNPRHLVRRRGQEARLRCSPMKGHSHVYWYRQLPEEGLKFMVYLQKENIIDESGMPKERFSAEFPKEGPSILRIQQVVRGDSAAYFCASSLTATLRTSGGRGDEQFFGPGTRLTVL.

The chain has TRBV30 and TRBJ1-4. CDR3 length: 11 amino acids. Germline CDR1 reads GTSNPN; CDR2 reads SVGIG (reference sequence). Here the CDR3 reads CACFRNEKLFF.

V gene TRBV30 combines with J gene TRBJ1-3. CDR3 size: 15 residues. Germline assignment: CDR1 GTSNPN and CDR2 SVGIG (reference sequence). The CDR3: CAWSELPYSGNTIYF.

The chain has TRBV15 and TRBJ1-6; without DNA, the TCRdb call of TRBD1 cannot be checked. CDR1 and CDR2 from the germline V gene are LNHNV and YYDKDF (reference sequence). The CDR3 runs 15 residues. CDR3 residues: CATSRDRGLNSPLHF.

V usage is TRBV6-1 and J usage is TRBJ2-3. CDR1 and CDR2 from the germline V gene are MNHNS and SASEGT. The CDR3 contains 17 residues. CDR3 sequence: CASSTAGLLSSTDTQYF.

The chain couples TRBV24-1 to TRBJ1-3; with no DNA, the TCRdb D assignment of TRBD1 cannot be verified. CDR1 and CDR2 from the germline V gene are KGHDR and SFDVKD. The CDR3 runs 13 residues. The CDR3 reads CATSGGRGNTIYF.

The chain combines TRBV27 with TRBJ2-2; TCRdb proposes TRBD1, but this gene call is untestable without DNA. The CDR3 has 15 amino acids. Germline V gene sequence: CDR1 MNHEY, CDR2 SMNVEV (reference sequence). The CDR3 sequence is CASRRTGGNTGELFF.

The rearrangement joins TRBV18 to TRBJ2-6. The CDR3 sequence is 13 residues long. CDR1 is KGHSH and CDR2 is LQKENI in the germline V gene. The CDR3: CASSNLGANVLTF.

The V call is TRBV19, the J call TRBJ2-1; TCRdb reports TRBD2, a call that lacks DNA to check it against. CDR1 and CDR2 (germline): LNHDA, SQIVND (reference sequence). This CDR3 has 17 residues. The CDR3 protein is CASGPRVGTSGVHEQFF.

The CDR3 here is CASTETGGGSPLHF. The chain recombines TRBV12-3 or TRBV12-4 with TRBJ1-6; TCRdb designates TRBD1, a call that cannot be tested without DNA. The CDR3 extends over 14 amino acids.

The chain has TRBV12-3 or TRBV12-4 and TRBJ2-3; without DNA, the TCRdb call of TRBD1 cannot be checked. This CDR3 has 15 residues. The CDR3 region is CASRNSGNGLDTQYF.

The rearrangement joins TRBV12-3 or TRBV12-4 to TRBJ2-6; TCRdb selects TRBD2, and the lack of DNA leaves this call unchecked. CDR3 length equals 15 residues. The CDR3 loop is CASTPLVSGANVLTF.

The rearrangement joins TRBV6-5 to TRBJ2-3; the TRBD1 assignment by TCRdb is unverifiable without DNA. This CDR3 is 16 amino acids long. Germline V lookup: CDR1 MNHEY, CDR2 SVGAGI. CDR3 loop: CASSYSTGGYADTQYF.

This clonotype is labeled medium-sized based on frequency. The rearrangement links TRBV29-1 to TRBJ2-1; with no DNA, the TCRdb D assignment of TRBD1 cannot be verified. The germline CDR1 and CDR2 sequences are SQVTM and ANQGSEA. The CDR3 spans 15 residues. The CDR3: CSVESPRRSYNEQFF.

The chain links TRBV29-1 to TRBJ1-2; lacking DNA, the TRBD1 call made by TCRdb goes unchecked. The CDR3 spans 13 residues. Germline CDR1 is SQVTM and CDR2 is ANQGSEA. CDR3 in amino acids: CSVKQGFDYGYTF.

CDR3 sequence: CAISEGASGSTDTQYF. The rearrangement uses TRBV10-3 and TRBJ2-3; TCRdb's assignment of TRBD2 cannot be checked, as there is no DNA. Germline values: CDR1 ENHRY, CDR2 SYGVKD. The CDR3 has 16 residues.

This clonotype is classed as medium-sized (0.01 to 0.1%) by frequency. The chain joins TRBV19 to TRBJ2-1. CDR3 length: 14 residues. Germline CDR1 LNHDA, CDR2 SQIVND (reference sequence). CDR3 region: CASSIVRDSNEQFF. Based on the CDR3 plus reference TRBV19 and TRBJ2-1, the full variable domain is DGGITQSPKYLFRKEGQNVTLSCEQNLNHDAMYWYRQDPGQGLRLIYYSQIVNDFQKGDIAEGYSVSREKKESFPLTVTSAQKNPTAFYLCASSIVRDSNEQFFGPGTRLTVL.

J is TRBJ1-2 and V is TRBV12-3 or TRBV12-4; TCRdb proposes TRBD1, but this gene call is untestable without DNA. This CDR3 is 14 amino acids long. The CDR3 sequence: CASSLGQAFYGYTF.

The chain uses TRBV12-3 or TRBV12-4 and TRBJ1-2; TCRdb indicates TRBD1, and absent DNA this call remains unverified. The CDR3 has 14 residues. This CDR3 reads CASSLGTLNYGYTF.

The CDR3 reads CASSEALRQSQPQHF. The chain links TRBV6-1 to TRBJ1-5. Per the germline V gene, CDR1 is MNHNS and CDR2 is SASEGT. The CDR3 loop spans 15 amino acids.

CDR3 loop: CASSTQGASTDTQYF. The chain joins TRBV18 to TRBJ2-3. Germline CDR1 reads KGHSH; CDR2 reads LQKENI. The CDR3 extends over 15 amino acids.

CDR3 sequence reads: CASSQPAGGLSLGDTQYF. This chain links TRBV6-2 or TRBV6-3 with TRBJ2-3; TCRdb gives TRBD2 as the D gene, but with no DNA this cannot be confirmed. Germline V gene sequence: CDR1 MNHEY, CDR2 SVGEGT. CDR3 length: 18 amino acids.

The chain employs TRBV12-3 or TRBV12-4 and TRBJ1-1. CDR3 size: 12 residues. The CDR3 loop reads CASSLHNTEAFF.

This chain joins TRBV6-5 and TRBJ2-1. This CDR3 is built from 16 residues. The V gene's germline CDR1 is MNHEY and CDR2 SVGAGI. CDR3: CASSYSRTGAYNEQFF.

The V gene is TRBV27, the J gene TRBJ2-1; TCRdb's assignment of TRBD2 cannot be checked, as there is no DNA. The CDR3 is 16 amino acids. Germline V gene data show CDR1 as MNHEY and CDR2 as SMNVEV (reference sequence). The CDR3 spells CASSDLAGGPADEQFF.

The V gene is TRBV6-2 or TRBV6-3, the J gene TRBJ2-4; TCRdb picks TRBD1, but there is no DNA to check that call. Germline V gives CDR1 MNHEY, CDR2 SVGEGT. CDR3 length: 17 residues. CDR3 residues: CASSYSNRILAKNIQYF.

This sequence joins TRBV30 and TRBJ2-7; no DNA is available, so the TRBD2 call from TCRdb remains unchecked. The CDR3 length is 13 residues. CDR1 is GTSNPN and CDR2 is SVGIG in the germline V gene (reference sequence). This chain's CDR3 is CAWSVLVADEQYF. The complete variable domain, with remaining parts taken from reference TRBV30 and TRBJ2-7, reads SQTIHQWPATLVQPVGSPLSLECTVEGTSNPNLYWYRQAAGRGLQLLFYSVGIGQISSEVPQNLSASRPQDRQFILSSKKLLLSDSGFYLCAWSVLVADEQYFGPGTRLTVT.